Following are 14 T cell receptor beta chains from one sample sequenced in a study of blood T cell repertoires in COVID-19. Profiled with immunoSEQ multiplex PCR; TCRdb holds only in-frame clones, not every one. The sample includes approximately 70,000 clones, 70% to 90% of them seen just once. The source material was peripheral blood. The receptors derive from a woman in her forties or fifties with COVID-19, enrolled during active disease.

The chain has TRBV15 and TRBJ2-3, with D unclear. Germline lookup yields CDR1 LNHNV and CDR2 YYDKDF (reference sequence). Trimming left V 3 bases short and J 6 bases short, with 4 bases between. The CDR3 extends over 11 amino acids. CDR3 loop: CATSRRDTQYF. For the CDR3, the DNA is TGTGCCACCAGCAGGAGGGATACGCAGTATTTT.

This clone appeared a few times. The rearrangement uses TRBV23-1 and TRBJ2-1; 15 nucleotides match TRBD2. TRBV23-1 is filed as an ORF, its function uncertain. J gave up 7 bases and V 2 bases, and 9 bases lay outside the gene matches. The CDR3 is 18 amino acids. CDR3 in DNA: TGCGCCAGCAGTCAACCGGGACTAGCGGGAGGAGTTCGAAATGAGCAGTTCTTC. Protein: CASSQPGLAGGVRNEQFF.

The chain combines TRBV27 with TRBJ1-6, with a tentative D call TRBD1 (5 bases). The CDR3 has 17 residues. The V gene lost 6 bases and the J gene lost 0 bases, with 15 bases spanning the gap. Germline assignment: CDR1 MNHEY and CDR2 SMNVEV (reference sequence). DNA of the CDR3: TGTGCCAGCAGCTCCCGCGGGGGGGACTCCTATAATTCACCCCTCCACTTT. Translating it yields CASSSRGGDSYNSPLHF.

This chain connects TRBV11-2 to TRBJ2-3, with 10 bases aligning to TRBD2. Germline trimming cut 7 bases from V and 2 bases from J; bases unmatched to any gene: 6. Germline lookup yields CDR1 SGHAT and CDR2 FQNNGV. CDR3 length: 15 amino acids. The chain's CDR3 is CASTISGRDTDTQYF. The CDR3 DNA follows: TGTGCCAGCACTATAAGCGGGAGGGACACAGATACGCAGTATTTT.

V gene TRBV12-3 or TRBV12-4 combines with J gene TRBJ1-2; 9 bases fit TRBD1. The CDR3 is 13 amino acids. The ends lost 5 bases at V and 8 bases at J; junction bases unmatched: 6. The CDR3 nucleotides are TGTGCCAGCAGTACACAGGGGGCAGGAGGCTACACCTTC. It encodes CASSTQGAGGYTF.

The V gene is TRBV27, the J gene TRBJ1-6; D not resolved. Trimming removed 7 bases at V and 7 bases at J, with 14 bases between. The germline CDR1 and CDR2 sequences are MNHEY and SMNVEV (reference sequence). This CDR3 contains 14 residues. Written as DNA, the CDR3 is TGTGCCAGCACCGGGGTGGGTTTAAATTCACCCCTCCACTTT. This sequence encodes CASTGVGLNSPLHF.

The chain is built from TRBV10-1 and TRBJ2-1; 10 nucleotides match TRBD2. The CDR3 is made up of 15 amino acids. J was trimmed by 6 bases and V by 6 bases; bases with no gene match: 8. Germline assignment: CDR1 WNHNN and CDR2 SYGVQD (reference sequence). CDR3 nucleotide sequence: TGCGCCAGCAGCATAGGACTAGCGGTCTTCAATGAGCAGTTCTTC. It encodes CASSIGLAVFNEQFF.

The chain couples TRBV28 to TRBJ2-7; D is perhaps TRBD2 (5 bases). The CDR3 sequence is 11 residues long. Deletions cut 10 bases from V and 1 base from J, with 8 bases between. Germline V CDR1 and CDR2: MDHEN, SYDVKM. In nucleotides, the CDR3 is TGTGCCACCCGGACTTCCTACGAGCAGTACTTC. It yields the protein CATRTSYEQYF.

The rearrangement joins TRBV28 to TRBJ2-7; 9 nucleotides match TRBD2. The V and J ends lost 5 bases and 6 bases, in that order; junction bases with no gene match: 8. Germline V gives CDR1 MDHEN, CDR2 SYDVKM. The CDR3 length is 14 residues. CDR3 nucleotides: TGTGCCAGCAGTCCCTTGGCGGGAGGGGGCGAGCAGTACTTC. This translates into CASSPLAGGGEQYF.

The chain combines TRBV28 with TRBJ2-1; no clear D gene. In germline, CDR1 is MDHEN, CDR2 SYDVKM. The CDR3 length is 11 residues. V gave up 8 bases and J gave up 6 bases, with 8 bases separating them. Here the CDR3 reads CASLRSNEQFF. CDR3 DNA: TGTGCCAGCCTCAGATCCAATGAGCAGTTCTTC.

The chain couples TRBV3-1 (or the pseudogene TRBV3-2) to TRBJ1-4, with 8 bases fitting TRBD1. CDR3 length: 15 amino acids. Germline V CDR1 and CDR2: LGHDT, YNNKEL (reference sequence). V was pared by 4 bases and J by 7 bases, with 8 bases of the junction left unmatched. CDR3 in DNA: TGTGCCAGCAGCCCAGCCCCAGGGGGCCGTGAAAAACTGTTTTTT. This gives the protein CASSPAPGGREKLFF.

The gene calls are TRBV11-1 and TRBJ1-3; 8 bases line up with TRBD1. CDR3 length equals 14 residues. J lost 7 bases, V lost 5 bases, and 7 bases had no gene match. From germline, CDR1 is SGHAT and CDR2 FQDESV (reference sequence). CDR3 in DNA: TGTGCCAGCAGCCTCAGGGGGCGAGTGAACACCATATATTTT. It is translated as CASSLRGRVNTIYF.

This chain joins TRBV2 and TRBJ2-7; D uncertain. Trimming took 5 bases from V and 2 from J, leaving 16 bases between them. CDR3 length: 15 amino acids. From germline, CDR1 is SNHLY and CDR2 FYNNEI. The CDR3 reads CASSPRVRKTYEQYF. CDR3 coding DNA: TGTGCCAGCAGTCCTCGGGTCCGAAAAACCTACGAGCAGTACTTC.

The sample holds one count of this clone. The chain has TRBV19 and TRBJ2-7, with 9 bases lining up with TRBD2. There are 15 residues in the CDR3. Germline V CDR1 and CDR2: LNHDA, SQIVND (reference sequence). J was trimmed by 1 base and V by 9 bases; bases with no gene match: 10. CDR3 in DNA: TGTGCCAGCGCCGGCGCGGGAGGGCCTTCCTACGAGCAGTACTTC. Amino acids: CASAGAGGPSYEQYF.